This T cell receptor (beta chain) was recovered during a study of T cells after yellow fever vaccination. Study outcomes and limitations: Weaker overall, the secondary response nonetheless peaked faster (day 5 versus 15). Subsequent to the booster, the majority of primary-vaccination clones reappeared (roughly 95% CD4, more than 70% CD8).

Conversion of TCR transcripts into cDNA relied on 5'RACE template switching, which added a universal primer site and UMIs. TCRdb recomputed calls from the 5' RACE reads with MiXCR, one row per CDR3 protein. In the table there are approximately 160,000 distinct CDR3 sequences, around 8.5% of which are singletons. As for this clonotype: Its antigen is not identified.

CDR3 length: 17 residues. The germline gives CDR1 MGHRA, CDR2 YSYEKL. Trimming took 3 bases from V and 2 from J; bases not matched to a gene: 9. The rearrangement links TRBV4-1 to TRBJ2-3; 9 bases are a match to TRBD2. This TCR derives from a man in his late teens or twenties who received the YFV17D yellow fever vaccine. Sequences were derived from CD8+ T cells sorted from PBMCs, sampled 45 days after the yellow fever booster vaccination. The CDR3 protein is CASSHARASGDTDTQYF. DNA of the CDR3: TGCGCCAGCAGCCATGCCCGGGCTAGCGGGGACACAGATACGCAGTATTTT.